This TCR beta chain came from a study of blood T cell repertoires in COVID-19. About the research overall: Some COVID-19 samples were acute and others convalescent; all came from the United States, Italy and Spain. From T cells, B-cell-depleted T cells, or PBMCs came the material, which was cDNA or gDNA.

Seattle-derived patients entered the study during active infection and were followed longitudinally. The CDR3 runs to 17 residues. V trimming: 4 bases; J trimming: 0 bases; junction bases outside the gene matches: 7. Germline V CDR1 and CDR2: SGHNT, YYREEE (reference sequence). Original methodology: Amplification with reference gene primers provided the estimates of nucleated cell counts. TCRdb's copy holds only in-frame clones and misses some; the assay was immunoSEQ multiplex PCR. The V and J calls and clone size were taken over from that table, and D and trimming were inferred from the DNA. The sample has around 150,000 clones, roughly 90% seen once.

This rearrangement joins TRBV5-4 to TRBJ2-3; 11 bases are a match to TRBD2. The origin of this receptor is a man aged 25 to 45 with COVID-19, enrolled during active disease. The sample was peripheral blood. The CDR3 is CASSLPGLADSTDTQYF. CDR3 nucleotides: TGTGCCAGCAGCCTACCGGGACTAGCGGATAGCACAGATACGCAGTATTTT.